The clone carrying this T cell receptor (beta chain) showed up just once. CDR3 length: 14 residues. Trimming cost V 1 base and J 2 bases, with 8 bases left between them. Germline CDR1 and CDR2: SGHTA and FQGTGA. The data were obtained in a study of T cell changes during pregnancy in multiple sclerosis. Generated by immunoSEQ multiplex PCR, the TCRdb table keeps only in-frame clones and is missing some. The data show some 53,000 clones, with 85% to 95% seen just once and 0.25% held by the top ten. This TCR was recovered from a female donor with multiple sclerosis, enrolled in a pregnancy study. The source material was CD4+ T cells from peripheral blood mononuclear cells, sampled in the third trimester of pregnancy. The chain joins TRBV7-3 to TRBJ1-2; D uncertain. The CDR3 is CASSLNPGNYGYTF. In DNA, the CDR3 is TGTGCCAGCAGCTTAAATCCAGGAAACTATGGCTACACCTTC.